This TCR beta chain was documented in a study of T cell responses to AZD1222 COVID-19 vaccine. CDR1 is LNHDA, CDR2 SQIVND, per germline (reference sequence). V lost 5 bases to trimming and J lost 0 bases, with 10 bases between them. CDR3 length: 15 amino acids. Generated by immunoSEQ multiplex PCR, the TCRdb table keeps only in-frame clones and is missing some. The sample has approximately 100,000 clones; about 88% are singletons. This receptor was taken from an adult in good health. Sequencing was performed on peripheral blood, taken on day 0 of AZD1222 vaccination. This chain links TRBV19 with TRBJ1-4, with D unresolved. CDR3 bases: TGTGCCAGTAGTGTCGACTGGGCAACTAATGAAAAACTGTTTTTT. Its translation: CASSVDWATNEKLFF.